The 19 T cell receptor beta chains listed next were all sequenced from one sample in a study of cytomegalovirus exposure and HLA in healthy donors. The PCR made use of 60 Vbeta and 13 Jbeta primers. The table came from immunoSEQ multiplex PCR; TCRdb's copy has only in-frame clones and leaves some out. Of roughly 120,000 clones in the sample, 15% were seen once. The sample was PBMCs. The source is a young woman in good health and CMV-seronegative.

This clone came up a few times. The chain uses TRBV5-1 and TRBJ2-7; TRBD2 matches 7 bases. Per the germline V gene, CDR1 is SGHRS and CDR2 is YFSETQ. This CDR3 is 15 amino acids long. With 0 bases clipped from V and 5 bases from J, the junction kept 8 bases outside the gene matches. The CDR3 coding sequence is TGCGCCAGCAGCTTGGGTGTGGGGGGGTTCGACGAGCAGTACTTC. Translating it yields CASSLGVGGFDEQYF.

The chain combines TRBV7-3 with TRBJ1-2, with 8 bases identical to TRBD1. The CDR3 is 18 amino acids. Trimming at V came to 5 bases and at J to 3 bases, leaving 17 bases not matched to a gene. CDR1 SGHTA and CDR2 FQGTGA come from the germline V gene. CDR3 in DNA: TGTGCCAGCAGCCAGGGGGCGCGGCACCAGGTGAAGTACTATGGCTACACCTTC. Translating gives CASSQGARHQVKYYGYTF. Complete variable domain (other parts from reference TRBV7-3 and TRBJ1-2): GAGVSQTPSNKVTEKGKYVELRCDPISGHTALYWYRQSLGQGPEFLIYFQGTGAADDSGLPNDRFFAVRPEGSVSTLKIQRTERGDSAVYLCASSQGARHQVKYYGYTFGSGTRLTVV.

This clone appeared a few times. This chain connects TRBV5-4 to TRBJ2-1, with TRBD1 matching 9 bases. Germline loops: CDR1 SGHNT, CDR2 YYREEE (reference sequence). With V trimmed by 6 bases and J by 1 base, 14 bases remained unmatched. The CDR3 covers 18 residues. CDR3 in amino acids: CASNPGQGQRLSYNEQFF. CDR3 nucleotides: TGTGCCAGCAACCCGGGACAGGGACAGCGCCTATCCTACAATGAGCAGTTCTTC.

The CDR3 region is CASSFRDRPNTEAFF. The CDR3 coding sequence is TGTGCCAGCAGCTTCCGGGACAGACCGAACACTGAAGCTTTCTTT. V gene TRBV5-5 combines with J gene TRBJ1-1; 7 bases line up with TRBD1. The V gene's germline CDR1 is SGHKS and CDR2 YYEKEE (reference sequence). This CDR3 comprises 15 residues. The trim removed 2 bases at V and 1 base at J, leaving 5 bases unmatched.

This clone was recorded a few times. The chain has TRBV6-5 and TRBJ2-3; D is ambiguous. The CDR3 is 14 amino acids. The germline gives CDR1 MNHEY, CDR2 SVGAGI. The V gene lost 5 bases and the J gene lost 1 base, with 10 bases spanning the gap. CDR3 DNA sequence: TGTGCCAGCAGTAAGGATCGGGGCACAGATACGCAGTATTTT. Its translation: CASSKDRGTDTQYF.

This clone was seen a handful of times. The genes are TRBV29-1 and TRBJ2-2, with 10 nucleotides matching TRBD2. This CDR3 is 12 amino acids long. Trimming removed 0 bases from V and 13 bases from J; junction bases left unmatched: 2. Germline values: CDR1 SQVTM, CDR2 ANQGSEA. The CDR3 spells CSVEELAGLLFF. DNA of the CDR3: TGCAGCGTTGAAGAACTAGCGGGACTGCTGTTTTTT.

The CDR3 is CATSRIDRGVGNEQFF. The CDR3 region has the DNA TGTGCCACCAGCAGGATAGACAGGGGCGTAGGGAATGAGCAGTTCTTC. V is TRBV15 and J is TRBJ2-1; 8 nucleotides agree with TRBD1. V dropped 3 bases and J dropped 7; count of bases not matched to a gene: 11. Germline CDR1 reads LNHNV; CDR2 reads YYDKDF (reference sequence). This CDR3 spans 16 amino acids.

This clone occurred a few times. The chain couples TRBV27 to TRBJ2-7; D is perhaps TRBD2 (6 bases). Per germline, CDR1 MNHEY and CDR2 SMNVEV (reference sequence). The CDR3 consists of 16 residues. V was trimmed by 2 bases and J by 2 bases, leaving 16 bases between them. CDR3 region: CASSLTFSGTPYEQYF. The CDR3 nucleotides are TGTGCCAGCAGTTTAACCTTTAGCGGTACCCCCTACGAGCAGTACTTC.

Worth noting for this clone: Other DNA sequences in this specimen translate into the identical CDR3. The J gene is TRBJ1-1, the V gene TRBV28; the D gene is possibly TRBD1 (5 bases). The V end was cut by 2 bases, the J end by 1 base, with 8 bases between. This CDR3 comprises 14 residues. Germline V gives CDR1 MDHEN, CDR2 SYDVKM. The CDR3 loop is CASSLTQENTEAFF. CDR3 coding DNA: TGTGCCAGCAGTTTAACACAGGAGAACACTGAAGCTTTCTTT.

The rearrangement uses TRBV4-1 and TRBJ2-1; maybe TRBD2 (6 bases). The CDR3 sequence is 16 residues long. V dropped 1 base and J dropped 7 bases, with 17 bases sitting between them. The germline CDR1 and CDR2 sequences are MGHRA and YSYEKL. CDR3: CASSQVGGIRWNEQFF. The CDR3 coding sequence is TGCGCCAGCAGCCAAGTGGGGGGTATTCGGTGGAATGAGCAGTTCTTC.

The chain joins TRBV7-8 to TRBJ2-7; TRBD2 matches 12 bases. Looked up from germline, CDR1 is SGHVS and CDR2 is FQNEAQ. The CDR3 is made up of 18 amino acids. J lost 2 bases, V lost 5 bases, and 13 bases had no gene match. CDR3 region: CASSLQGLAGTLPYEQYF. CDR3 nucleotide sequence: TGTGCCAGCAGCCTCCAAGGACTAGCGGGGACCCTTCCCTACGAGCAGTACTTC.

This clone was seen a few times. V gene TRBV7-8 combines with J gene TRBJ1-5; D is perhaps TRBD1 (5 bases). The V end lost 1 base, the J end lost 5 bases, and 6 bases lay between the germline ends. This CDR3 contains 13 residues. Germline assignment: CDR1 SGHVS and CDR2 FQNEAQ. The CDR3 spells CASSLGGDQPQHF. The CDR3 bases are TGTGCCAGCAGCTTAGGGGGGGATCAGCCCCAGCATTTT.

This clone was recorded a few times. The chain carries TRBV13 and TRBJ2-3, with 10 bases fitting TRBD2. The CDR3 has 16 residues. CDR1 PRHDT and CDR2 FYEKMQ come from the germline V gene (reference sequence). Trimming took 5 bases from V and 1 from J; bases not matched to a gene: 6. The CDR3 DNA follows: TGTGCCAGCAGCCAACGACTAGCGGGCCGCACAGATACGCAGTATTTT. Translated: CASSQRLAGRTDTQYF.

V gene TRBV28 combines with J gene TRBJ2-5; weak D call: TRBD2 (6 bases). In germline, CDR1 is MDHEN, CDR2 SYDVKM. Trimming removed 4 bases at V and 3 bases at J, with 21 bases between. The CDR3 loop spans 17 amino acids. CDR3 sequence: CASSSSRGGRVKETQYF. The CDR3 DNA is TGTGCCAGCAGTTCCTCCCGTGGAGGGCGTGTAAAAGAGACCCAGTACTTC.

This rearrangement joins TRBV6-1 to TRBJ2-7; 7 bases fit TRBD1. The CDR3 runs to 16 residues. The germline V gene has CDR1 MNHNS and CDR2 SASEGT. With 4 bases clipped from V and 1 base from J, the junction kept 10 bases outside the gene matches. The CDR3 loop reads CASSGPGQWVSYEQYF. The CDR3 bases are TGTGCCAGCAGTGGACCGGGACAGTGGGTTTCCTACGAGCAGTACTTC.

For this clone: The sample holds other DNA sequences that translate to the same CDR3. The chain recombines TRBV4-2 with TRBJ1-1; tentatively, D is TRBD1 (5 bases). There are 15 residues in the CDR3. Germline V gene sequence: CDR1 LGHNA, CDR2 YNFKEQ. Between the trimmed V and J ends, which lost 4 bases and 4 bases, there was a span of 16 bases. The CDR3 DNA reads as TGTGCCAGCAGCCCCCGGCAGGGTTTAGGCACTGAAGCTTTCTTT. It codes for CASSPRQGLGTEAFF.

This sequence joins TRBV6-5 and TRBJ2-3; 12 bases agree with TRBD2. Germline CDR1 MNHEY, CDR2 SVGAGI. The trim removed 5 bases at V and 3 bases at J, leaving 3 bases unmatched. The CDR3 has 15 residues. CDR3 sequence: CASSPLAGGTDTQYF. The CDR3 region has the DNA TGTGCCAGCAGTCCACTAGCGGGAGGTACAGATACGCAGTATTTT.

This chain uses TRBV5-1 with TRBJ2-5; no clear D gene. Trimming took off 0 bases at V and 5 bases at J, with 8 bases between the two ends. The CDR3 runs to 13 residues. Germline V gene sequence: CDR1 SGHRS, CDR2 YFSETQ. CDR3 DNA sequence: TGCGCCAGCAGCTTGGGGGCCGGCGAGACCCAGTACTTC. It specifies CASSLGAGETQYF.

The CDR3 protein is CASSVEGGAGAYGYTF. In DNA form, the CDR3 reads TGTGCCAGCAGCGTAGAGGGGGGGGCTGGAGCATATGGCTACACCTTC. The chain carries TRBV9 and TRBJ1-2, with a weak D call TRBD1 (6 bases). Looked up from germline, CDR1 is SGDLS and CDR2 is YYNGEE. The CDR3 has 16 amino acids. Trimming took off 0 bases at V and 5 bases at J, with 17 bases between the two ends. The full variable domain, its missing parts supplied by reference TRBV9 and TRBJ1-2, is DSGVTQTPKHLITATGQRVTLRCSPRSGDLSVYWYQQSLDQGLQFLIQYYNGEERAKGNILERFSAQQFPDLHSELNLSSLELGDSALYFCASSVEGGAGAYGYTFGSGTRLTVV.